The rows below give T cell receptor beta chains drawn from one sample of a study of blood T cell repertoires in COVID-19. The repertoire was sequenced with immunoSEQ multiplex PCR; TCRdb's copy has only in-frame clones and lacks some. The sample carries some 250,000 clones, roughly 90% recorded once. The sample taken for sequencing was peripheral blood. Every receptor here comes from a man aged 25-45 years who had recovered from COVID-19. Both conserved end residues are part of each CDR3. Fields, in order: V gene, clone size, D gene, J gene, CDR3 protein, CDR3 DNA. D genes are given only for firm matches. A clone size is listed for some rows: how often the clone was seen (once, few, many), or a class if it is expanded.

>TRBV29-1|.|.|TRBJ1-2
CSAQEGDYGYTF
TGCAGCGCCCAAGAGGGGGATTATGGCTACACCTTC
>TRBV7-9|.|.|TRBJ1-3
CASSLQGFSGNTIYF
TGTGCCAGCAGCTTGCAGGGGTTCTCTGGAAACACCATATATTTT
>TRBV7-8|.|TRBD1|TRBJ2-1
CASSLAWTGLLLNEQFF
TGTGCCAGCAGCTTAGCGTGGACAGGTTTGTTGCTCAATGAGCAGTTCTTC
>TRBV6-5|.|TRBD2|TRBJ2-1
CASSTLAGGRDEQFF
TGTGCCAGCAGTACCCTAGCGGGGGGGCGGGATGAGCAGTTCTTC
>TRBV6-5|.|.|TRBJ2-7
CASSSPPGEQYF
TGTGCCAGCAGCTCCCCTCCGGGCGAGCAGTACTTC
>TRBV5-6|.|TRBD2|TRBJ2-5
CASSFASGGGQETQYF
TGTGCCAGCAGCTTTGCTAGCGGGGGGGGCCAAGAGACCCAGTACTTC
>TRBV12-3/TRBV12-4|.|.|TRBJ1-2
CASSLGGGYTF
TGTGCCAGCAGCCTCGGTGGTGGCTACACCTTC
>TRBV19|.|.|TRBJ2-3
CASSNRGVWTDTQYF
TGTGCCAGTAGTAACCGGGGAGTTTGGACAGATACGCAGTATTTT
>TRBV6-1|.|.|TRBJ1-6
CASSEAGPYNSPLHF
TGTGCCAGCAGTGAGGCAGGGCCGTATAATTCACCCCTCCACTTT
>TRBV24-1|.|TRBD2|TRBJ2-5
CATSDPLLAAQETQYF
TGTGCCACCAGTGACCCTCTACTAGCGGCCCAAGAGACCCAGTACTTC
>TRBV11-2|.|TRBD1|TRBJ1-1
CASSPTRQGLGTEAFF
TGTGCCAGCAGCCCAACCCGACAGGGGTTGGGGACTGAAGCTTTCTTT
>TRBV6-5|.|.|TRBJ1-1
CASSSLVTEAFF
TGTGCCAGCAGTTCTCTAGTGACTGAAGCTTTCTTT
>TRBV5-5|.|.|TRBJ2-7
CASSLWGGDEQYF
TGTGCCAGCAGCTTGTGGGGCGGGGACGAGCAGTACTTC
>TRBV11-2|once|.|TRBJ2-7
CASSPGRATYLYEQYF
TGTGCCAGCAGCCCAGGTCGCGCGACCTACCTTTACGAGCAGTACTTC
>TRBV10-3|.|.|TRBJ1-6
CAIRDTDDGSPLHF
TGTGCCATCAGGGACACCGACGATGGATCACCCCTCCACTTT
>TRBV19|.|.|TRBJ2-3
CASSIEARGSVDTQYF
TGTGCCAGTAGTATAGAGGCCAGGGGTTCTGTAGATACGCAGTATTTT
>TRBV7-9|.|.|TRBJ1-2
CASSPPTGGYTF
TGTGCCAGCAGCCCCCCGACAGGCGGCTACACCTTC
>TRBV6-2/TRBV6-3|.|.|TRBJ2-2
CASSYPYTGELFF
TGTGCCAGCAGTTATCCTTACACCGGGGAGCTGTTTTTT
>TRBV27|.|.|TRBJ2-7
CASSLTEIYEQYF
TGTGCCAGCAGTCTAACCGAGATTTACGAGCAGTACTTC
>TRBV6-5|.|.|TRBJ1-1
CASRVQGFDTAFF
TGTGCCAGCAGGGTACAGGGTTTTGACACAGCTTTCTTT
>TRBV25-1|.|.|TRBJ2-7
CASSEFAGVYEQYF
TGTGCCAGCAGTGAATTTGCAGGGGTGTACGAGCAGTACTTC
>TRBV19|.|.|TRBJ1-3
CASSIAGASSGNTIYF
TGTGCCAGTAGTATCGCTGGGGCAAGCTCTGGAAACACCATATATTTT
>TRBV7-8|.|TRBD1|TRBJ1-3
CASSLHQNRGSITGNTIYF
TGTGCCAGCAGCTTACACCAGAACAGGGGGAGTATTACTGGAAACACCATATATTTT
>TRBV6-5|.|.|TRBJ2-1
CASSTPGKPYNEQFF
TGTGCCAGCAGTACCCCAGGAAAACCCTACAATGAGCAGTTCTTC
>TRBV6-5|.|TRBD1|TRBJ1-1
CASSKPDRVKEAFF
TGTGCCAGCAGTAAACCAGACAGGGTGAAGGAAGCTTTCTTT
>TRBV7-2|.|TRBD2|TRBJ2-1
CASSSTSGPYNEQFF
TGTGCCAGCAGCTCTACTAGCGGGCCGTACAATGAGCAGTTCTTC
>TRBV27|.|.|TRBJ1-1
CASFPWGGRGSEAFF
TGTGCCAGCTTCCCGTGGGGGGGGCGCGGGTCTGAAGCTTTCTTT
>TRBV6-4|.|.|TRBJ2-1
CASQFRGRDEQFF
TGTGCCAGCCAGTTCCGGGGTAGGGATGAGCAGTTCTTC
>TRBV5-1|once|TRBD1|TRBJ2-2
CASSPSRDSSNTGELFF
TGCGCCAGCAGCCCAAGTCGGGACAGCTCGAACACCGGGGAGCTGTTTTTT